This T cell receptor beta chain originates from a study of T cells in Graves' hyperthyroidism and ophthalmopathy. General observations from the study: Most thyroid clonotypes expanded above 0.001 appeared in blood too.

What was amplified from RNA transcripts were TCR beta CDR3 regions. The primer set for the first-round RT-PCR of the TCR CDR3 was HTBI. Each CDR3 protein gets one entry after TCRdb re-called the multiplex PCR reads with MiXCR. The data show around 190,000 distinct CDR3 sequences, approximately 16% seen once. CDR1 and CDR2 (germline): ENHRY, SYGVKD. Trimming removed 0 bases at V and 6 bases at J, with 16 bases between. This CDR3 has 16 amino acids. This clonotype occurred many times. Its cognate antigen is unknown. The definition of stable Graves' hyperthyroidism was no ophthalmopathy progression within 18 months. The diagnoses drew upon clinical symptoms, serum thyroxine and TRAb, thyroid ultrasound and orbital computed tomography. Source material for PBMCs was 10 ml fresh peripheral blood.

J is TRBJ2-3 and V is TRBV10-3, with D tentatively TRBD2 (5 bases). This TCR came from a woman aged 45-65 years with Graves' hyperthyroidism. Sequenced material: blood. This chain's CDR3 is CAISESDLEFRDTQYF. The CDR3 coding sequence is TGTGCCATCAGTGAGTCGGACTTGGAATTTCGTGATACGCAGTATTTT.